This T cell receptor beta chain is drawn from a study of T cells in Graves' hyperthyroidism and ophthalmopathy. Study details: Upon initial diagnosis and before any treatment, peripheral blood was collected.

Germline V gene lookup returns CDR1 SGHVS and CDR2 FQNEAQ. The CDR3 is 13 amino acids. Trimming pared 8 bases from V and 9 bases from J, leaving 17 bases between. Points from the study as a whole: Expanded thyroid clonotypes (above 0.001) were mostly also found in blood. The model identified upcoming ophthalmopathy a median about 7.1 months ahead of onset.

Those patients with uncontrolled infection, other autoimmune disease, pregnancy or lactation were excluded. The TCR beta CDR3 regions underwent amplification using RNA transcripts as the source. TCR CDR3 regions were first amplified by RT-PCR with HTBI primers. TCRdb redid the calling of the multiplex PCR reads with MiXCR, one entry per CDR3 protein. The sample includes about 480,000 distinct CDR3 sequences, around 15% of them seen just once. This clonotype was found many times. Its antigen is unidentified. Material: blood. The rearrangement uses TRBV7-8 and TRBJ1-3; D may be TRBD1 (5 bases). The sequence came from a young woman with Graves' hyperthyroidism. The CDR3 spells CASGRQIRGTIYF. Here the CDR3 DNA reads TGTGCCAGCGGTCGACAGATCCGTGGCACCATATATTTT.